The following is a T cell receptor beta chain sequence with its context. Its antigen remains unidentified. This sample is part of a study of cytomegalovirus exposure and HLA in healthy donors. Trimming removed 5 bases from V and 4 bases from J; junction bases left unmatched: 12. Germline V gives CDR1 MNHEY, CDR2 SMNVEV (reference sequence). This CDR3 comprises 16 residues. Points from the study as a whole: Usually a TCR sequence was rare, but some public TCRs were found in many donors.

PCR employed 60 Vbeta and 13 Jbeta primers. Clones were read by immunoSEQ multiplex PCR, and TCRdb kept only the in-frame ones, dropping some. The data show around 90,000 clones, approximately 79% seen once. Sequences were obtained from PBMCs. The chain has TRBV27 and TRBJ2-7, with 9 bases that match TRBD1. This receptor was obtained from a man aged 30-40 years in good health and CMV-seronegative. In DNA, the CDR3 is TGTGCCAGCAGTAGAGGATCGGGACAGGGTAGGTACGAGCAGTACTTC. Amino acids: CASSRGSGQGRYEQYF.